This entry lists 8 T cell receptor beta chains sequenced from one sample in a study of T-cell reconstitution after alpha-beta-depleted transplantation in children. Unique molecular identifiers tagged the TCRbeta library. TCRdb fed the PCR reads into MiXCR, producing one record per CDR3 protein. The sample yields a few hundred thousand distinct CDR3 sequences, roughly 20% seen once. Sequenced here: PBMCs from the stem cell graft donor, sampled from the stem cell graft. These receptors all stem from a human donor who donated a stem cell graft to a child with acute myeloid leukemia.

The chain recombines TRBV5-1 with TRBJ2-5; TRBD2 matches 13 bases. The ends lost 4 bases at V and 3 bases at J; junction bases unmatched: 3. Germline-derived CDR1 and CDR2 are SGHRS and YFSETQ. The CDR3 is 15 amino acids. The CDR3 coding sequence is TGCGCCAGCAGCGCGGGGACTAGCGGGAAAGAGACCCAGTACTTC. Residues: CASSAGTSGKETQYF.

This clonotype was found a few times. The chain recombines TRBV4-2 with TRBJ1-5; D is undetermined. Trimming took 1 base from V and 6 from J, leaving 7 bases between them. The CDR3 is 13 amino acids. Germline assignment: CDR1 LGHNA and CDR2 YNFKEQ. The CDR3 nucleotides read TGTGCCAGCAGCCAAGCTCTCTCTCAGCCCCAGCATTTT. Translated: CASSQALSQPQHF.

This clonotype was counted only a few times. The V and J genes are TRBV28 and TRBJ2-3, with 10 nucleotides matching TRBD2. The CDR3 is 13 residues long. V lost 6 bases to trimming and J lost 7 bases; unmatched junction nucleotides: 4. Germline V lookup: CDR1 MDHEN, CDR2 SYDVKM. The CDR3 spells CASRLAGRNTQYF. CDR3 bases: TGTGCCAGCAGACTAGCGGGGAGAAATACGCAGTATTTT.

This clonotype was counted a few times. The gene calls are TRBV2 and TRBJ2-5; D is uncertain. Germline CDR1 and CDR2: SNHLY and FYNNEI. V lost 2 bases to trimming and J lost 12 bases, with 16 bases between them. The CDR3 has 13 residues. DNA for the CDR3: TGTGCCAGCAGTGAAATAACCACACGGACGGAGTACTTC. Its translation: CASSEITTRTEYF.

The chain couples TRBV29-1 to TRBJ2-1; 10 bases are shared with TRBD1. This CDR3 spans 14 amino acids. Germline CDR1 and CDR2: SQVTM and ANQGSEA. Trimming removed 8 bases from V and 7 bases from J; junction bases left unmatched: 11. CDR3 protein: CSTATGGAGNEQFF. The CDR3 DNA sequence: TGCAGCACAGCGACAGGGGGCGCTGGAAATGAGCAGTTCTTC.

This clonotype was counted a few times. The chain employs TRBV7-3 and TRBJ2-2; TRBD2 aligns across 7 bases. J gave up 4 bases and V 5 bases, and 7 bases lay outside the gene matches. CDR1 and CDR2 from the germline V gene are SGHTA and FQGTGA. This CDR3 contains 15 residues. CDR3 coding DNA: TGTGCCAGCAGCCTCCAGGTAGCGGGCACCGGGGAGCTGTTTTTT. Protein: CASSLQVAGTGELFF. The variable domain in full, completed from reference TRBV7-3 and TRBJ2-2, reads GAGVSQTPSNKVTEKGKYVELRCDPISGHTALYWYRQSLGQGPEFLIYFQGTGAADDSGLPNDRFFAVRPEGSVSTLKIQRTERGDSAVYLCASSLQVAGTGELFFGEGSRLTVL.

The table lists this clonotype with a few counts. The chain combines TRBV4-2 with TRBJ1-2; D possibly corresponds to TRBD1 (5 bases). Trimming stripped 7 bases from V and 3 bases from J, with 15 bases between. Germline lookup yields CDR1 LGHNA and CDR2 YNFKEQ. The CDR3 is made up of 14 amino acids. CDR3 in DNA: TGTGCCAGCATGGGGCAGGGACCTCACTATGGCTACACCTTC. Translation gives CASMGQGPHYGYTF.

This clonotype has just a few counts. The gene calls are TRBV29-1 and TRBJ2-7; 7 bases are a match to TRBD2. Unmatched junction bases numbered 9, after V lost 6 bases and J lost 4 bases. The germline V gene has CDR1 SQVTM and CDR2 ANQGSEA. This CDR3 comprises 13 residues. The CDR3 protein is CSVTGEGRYEQYF. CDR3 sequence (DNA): TGCAGCGTCACCGGGGAGGGCCGGTACGAGCAGTACTTC.